A single T cell receptor beta chain is shown here with its context. Its target is unknown. This sample is part of a study of CD8 T cells in ankylosing spondylitis. Germline V gives CDR1 DFQATT, CDR2 SNEGSKA (reference sequence). This CDR3 spans 16 amino acids. Trimming removed 4 bases from V and 1 base from J; junction bases left unmatched: 7. Study results and limitations: Disease-linked clones had a CD8+ phenotype and relatively low frequency in peripheral blood. A number of the motif variants had already been described in reactive arthritis synovial fluid and blood. Seemingly characteristic of ankylosing spondylitis blood was a TCR beta motif consisting of about 8 highly homologous variants.

Libraries of TCR beta came from quantitative 5'-RACE with molecular barcodes. Using its own MiXCR run on the 5' RACE reads, TCRdb lists one record per CDR3 protein. The sample consists of about 260,000 distinct CDR3 sequences, more than 20% of them appearing once. The clonotype comes from a male donor with ankylosing spondylitis or in good health (not recorded which). The gene calls are TRBV20-1 and TRBJ2-1; 10 bases agree with TRBD1. Sequenced: blood, either unsorted or a sorted T cell fraction (not recorded which). CDR3 protein: CSAMDRGALSYNEQFF. DNA for the CDR3: TGCAGTGCTATGGACAGGGGGGCCTTATCCTACAATGAGCAGTTCTTC.